This TCR beta chain was recorded in a study of PD-L1 blockade in urothelial cancer. The overall study: From 2014, patients received atezolizumab, given as 1,200 mg intravenously every 3 weeks. Most of the roughly 29 patients were men whose urothelial cancer was bladder-origin. Enrolled patients had been treated previously with 0 to 3 chemotherapy regimens. Investigators checked blood 3 weeks (second dose) and 6 weeks after treatment start.

Assay: immunoSEQ multiplex PCR; the TCRdb copy retains only in-frame clones and omits some. This sample yields 75,000 to 95,000 clones, of which less than 95% are seen a single time; around 0.87% belongs to the top ten. Time point here: peripheral blood 6 weeks after treatment start. This CDR3 comprises 19 residues. Germline trimming cut 4 bases from V and 0 bases from J; bases unmatched to any gene: 11. The germline gives CDR1 SGHRS, CDR2 YFSETQ. This clonotype was sampled from an elderly woman with urothelial cancer. This chain links TRBV5-1 with TRBJ2-3, with 13 nucleotides matching TRBD2. The sequencing here drew on PBMCs, taken around atezolizumab (anti-PD-L1) treatment. The CDR3 reads CASSRTSGRQGVSTDTQYF. CDR3 nucleotides: TGCGCCAGCAGCCGGACTAGCGGGAGACAGGGGGTGAGCACAGATACGCAGTATTTT.